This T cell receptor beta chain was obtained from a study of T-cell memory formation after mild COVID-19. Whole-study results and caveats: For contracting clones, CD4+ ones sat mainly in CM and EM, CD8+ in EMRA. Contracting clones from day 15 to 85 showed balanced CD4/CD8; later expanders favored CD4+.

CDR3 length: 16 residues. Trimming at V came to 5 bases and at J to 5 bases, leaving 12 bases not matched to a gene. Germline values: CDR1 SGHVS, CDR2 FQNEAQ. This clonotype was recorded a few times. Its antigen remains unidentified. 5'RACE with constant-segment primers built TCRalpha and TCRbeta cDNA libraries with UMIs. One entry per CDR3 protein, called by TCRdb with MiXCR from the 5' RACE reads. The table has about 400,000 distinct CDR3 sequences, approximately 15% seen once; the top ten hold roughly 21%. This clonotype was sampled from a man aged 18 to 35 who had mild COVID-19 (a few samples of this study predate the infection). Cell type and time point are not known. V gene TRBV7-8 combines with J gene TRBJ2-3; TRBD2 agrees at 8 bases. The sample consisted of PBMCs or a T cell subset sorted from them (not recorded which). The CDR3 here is CASSNGPGGGQDTQYF. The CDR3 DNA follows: TGTGCCAGCAGCAACGGGCCCGGCGGGGGGCAAGATACGCAGTATTTT.